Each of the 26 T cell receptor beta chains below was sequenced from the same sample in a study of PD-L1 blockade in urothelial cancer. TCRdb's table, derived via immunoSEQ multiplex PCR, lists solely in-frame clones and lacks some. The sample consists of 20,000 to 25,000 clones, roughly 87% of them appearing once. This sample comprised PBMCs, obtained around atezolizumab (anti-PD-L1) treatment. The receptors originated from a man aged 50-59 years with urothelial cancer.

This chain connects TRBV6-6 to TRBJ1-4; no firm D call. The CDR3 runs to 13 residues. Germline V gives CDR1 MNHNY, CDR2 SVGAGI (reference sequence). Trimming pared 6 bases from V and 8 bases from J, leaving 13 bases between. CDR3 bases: TGTGCCAGCAGGGGAGGGAGAGAAGAAAAACTGTTTTTT. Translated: CASRGGREEKLFF.

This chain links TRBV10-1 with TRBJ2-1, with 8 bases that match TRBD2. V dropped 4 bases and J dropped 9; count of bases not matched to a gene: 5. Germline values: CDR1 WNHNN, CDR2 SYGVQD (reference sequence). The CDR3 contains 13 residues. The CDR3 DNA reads TGCGCCAGCAGTGCGGGTCTAGCGGGTGAGCAGTTCTTC. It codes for CASSAGLAGEQFF.

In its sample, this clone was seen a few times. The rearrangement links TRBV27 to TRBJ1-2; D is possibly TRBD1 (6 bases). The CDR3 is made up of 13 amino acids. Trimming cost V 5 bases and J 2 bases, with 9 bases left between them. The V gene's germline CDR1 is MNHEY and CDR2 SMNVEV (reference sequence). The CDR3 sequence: CASSPQGNYGYTF. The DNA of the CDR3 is TGTGCCAGCAGTCCCCAGGGGAACTATGGCTACACCTTC.

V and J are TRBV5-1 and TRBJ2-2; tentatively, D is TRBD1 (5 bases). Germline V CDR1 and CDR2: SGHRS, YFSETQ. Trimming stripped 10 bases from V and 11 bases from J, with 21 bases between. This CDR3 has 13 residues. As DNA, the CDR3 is TGCGCCGAGAACAGTAGGGGTTGGATAGAGCTGTTTTTT. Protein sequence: CAENSRGWIELFF.

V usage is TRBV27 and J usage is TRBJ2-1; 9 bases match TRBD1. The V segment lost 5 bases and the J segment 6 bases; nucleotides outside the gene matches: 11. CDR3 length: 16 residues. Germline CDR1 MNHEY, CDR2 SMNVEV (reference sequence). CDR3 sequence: CASSPRGTGNVNEQFF. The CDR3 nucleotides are TGTGCCAGCAGTCCGCGAGGGACAGGGAACGTCAATGAGCAGTTCTTC.

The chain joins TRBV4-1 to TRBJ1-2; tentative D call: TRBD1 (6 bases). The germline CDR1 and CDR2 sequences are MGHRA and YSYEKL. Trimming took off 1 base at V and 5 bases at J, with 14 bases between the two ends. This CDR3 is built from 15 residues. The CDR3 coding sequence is TGCGCCAGCAGCCAAGTCCAGGACAGCGGTTATGGCTACACCTTC. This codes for CASSQVQDSGYGYTF.

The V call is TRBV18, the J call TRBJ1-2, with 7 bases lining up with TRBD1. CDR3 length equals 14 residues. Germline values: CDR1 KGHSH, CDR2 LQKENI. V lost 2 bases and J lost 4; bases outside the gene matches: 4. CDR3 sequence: CASSPGTEIYGYTF. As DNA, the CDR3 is TGTGCCAGCTCACCAGGGACAGAGATCTATGGCTACACCTTC.

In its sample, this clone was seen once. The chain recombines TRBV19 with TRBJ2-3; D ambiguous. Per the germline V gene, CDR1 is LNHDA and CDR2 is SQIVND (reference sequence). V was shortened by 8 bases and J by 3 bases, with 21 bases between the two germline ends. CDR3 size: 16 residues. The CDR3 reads CASLMSGSRSTDTQYF. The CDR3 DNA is TGTGCCAGTTTGATGTCCGGTTCCCGGTCGACAGATACGCAGTATTTT.

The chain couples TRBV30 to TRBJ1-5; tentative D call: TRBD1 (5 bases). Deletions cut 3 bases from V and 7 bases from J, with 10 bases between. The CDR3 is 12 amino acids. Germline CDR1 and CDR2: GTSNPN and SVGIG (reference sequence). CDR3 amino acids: CAWSGRGQPQHF. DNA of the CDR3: TGTGCCTGGAGCGGAAGGGGCCAGCCCCAGCATTTT.

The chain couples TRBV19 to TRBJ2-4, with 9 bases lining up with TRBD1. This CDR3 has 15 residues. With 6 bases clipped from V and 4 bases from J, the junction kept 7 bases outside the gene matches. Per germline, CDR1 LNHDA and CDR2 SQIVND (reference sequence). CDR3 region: CASRDWGQGKNIQYF. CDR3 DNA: TGTGCCAGTAGGGATTGGGGACAGGGAAAAAACATTCAGTACTTC.

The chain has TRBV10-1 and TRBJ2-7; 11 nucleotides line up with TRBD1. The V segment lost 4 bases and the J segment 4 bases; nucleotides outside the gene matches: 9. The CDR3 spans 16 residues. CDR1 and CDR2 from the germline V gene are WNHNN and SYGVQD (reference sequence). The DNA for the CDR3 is TGCGCCAGCAGTGGGTCCCCGGGACAGGGGGAGTACGAGCAGTACTTC. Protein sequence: CASSGSPGQGEYEQYF.

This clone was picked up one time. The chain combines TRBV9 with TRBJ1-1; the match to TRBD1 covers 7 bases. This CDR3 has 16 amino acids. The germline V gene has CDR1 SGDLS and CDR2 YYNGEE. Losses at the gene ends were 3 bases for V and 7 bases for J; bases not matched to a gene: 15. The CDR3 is CASSARQGDVTGEAFF. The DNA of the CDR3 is TGTGCCAGCAGCGCAAGACAGGGAGACGTAACGGGTGAAGCTTTCTTT.

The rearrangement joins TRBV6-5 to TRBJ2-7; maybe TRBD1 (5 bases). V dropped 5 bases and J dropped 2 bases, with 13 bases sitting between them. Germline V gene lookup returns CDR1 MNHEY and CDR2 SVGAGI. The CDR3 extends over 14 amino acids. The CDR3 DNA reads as TGTGCCAGCAGTCCACGTAGGGGCGCCTACGAGCAGTACTTC. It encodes CASSPRRGAYEQYF.

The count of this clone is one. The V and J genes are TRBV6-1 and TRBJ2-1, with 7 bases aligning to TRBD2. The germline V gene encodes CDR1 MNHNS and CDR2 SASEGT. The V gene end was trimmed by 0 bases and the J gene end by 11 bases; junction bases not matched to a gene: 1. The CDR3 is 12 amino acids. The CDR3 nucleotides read TGTGCCAGCAGTGAAGCGCGGGGGAAGCAGTTCTTC. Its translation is CASSEARGKQFF.

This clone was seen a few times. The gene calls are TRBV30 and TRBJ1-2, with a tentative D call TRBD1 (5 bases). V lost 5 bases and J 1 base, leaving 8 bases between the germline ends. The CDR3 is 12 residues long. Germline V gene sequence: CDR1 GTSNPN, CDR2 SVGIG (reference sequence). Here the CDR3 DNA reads TGTGCCTGGGGAGGGGTTAACTATGGCTACACCTTC. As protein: CAWGGVNYGYTF.

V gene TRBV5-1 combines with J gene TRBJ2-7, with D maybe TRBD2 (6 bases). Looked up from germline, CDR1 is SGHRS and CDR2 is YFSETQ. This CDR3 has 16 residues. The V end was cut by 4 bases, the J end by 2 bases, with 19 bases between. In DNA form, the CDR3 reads TGCGCCAGCAGCGGACCCGGGACTCCTGGGGCCTACGAGCAGTACTTC. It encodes CASSGPGTPGAYEQYF.

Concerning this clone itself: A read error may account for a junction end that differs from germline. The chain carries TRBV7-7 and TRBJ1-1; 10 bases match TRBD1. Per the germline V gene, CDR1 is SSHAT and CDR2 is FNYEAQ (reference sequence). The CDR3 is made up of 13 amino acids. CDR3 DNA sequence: TGTGCTAGCAGCCCGGGACAGGGGTCTGAAGCTTTCTTT. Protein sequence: CASSPGQGSEAFF.

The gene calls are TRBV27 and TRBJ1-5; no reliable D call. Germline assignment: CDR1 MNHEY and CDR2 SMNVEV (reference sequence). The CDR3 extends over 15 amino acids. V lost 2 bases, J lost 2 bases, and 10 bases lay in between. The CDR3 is CASSLAGSGNQPQHF. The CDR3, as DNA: TGTGCCAGCAGTTTAGCGGGGTCGGGCAATCAGCCCCAGCATTTT.

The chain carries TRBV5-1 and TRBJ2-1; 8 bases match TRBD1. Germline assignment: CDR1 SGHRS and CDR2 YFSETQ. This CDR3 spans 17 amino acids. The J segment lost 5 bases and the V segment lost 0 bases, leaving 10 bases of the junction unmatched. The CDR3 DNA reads TGCGCCAGCAGCTTGGCCTTACCCGGGACAGGTAACAATGAGCAGTTCTTC. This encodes CASSLALPGTGNNEQFF.

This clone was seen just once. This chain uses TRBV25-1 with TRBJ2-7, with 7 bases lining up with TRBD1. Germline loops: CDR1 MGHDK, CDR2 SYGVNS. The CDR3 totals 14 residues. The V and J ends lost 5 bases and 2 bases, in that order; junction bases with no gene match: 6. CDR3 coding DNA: TGTGCCAGCAGTCGCCGGGACAGAGCCTACGAGCAGTACTTC. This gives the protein CASSRRDRAYEQYF.

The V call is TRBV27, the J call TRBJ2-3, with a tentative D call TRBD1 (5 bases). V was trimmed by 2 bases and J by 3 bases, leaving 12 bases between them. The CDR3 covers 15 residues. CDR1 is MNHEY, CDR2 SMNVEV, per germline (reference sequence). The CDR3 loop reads CASSLRTRATDTQYF. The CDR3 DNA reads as TGTGCCAGCAGTTTACGTACCAGGGCTACAGATACGCAGTATTTT.

The CDR3 protein is CASRAPTVNYGYTF. In nucleotides, the CDR3 is TGTGCCAGCAGGGCTCCGACAGTTAACTATGGCTACACCTTC. This chain uses TRBV28 with TRBJ1-2, with D maybe TRBD1 (5 bases). The V gene lost 6 bases and the J gene lost 1 base, with 12 bases spanning the gap. The CDR3 sequence is 14 residues long. Germline V gene sequence: CDR1 MDHEN, CDR2 SYDVKM.

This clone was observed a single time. CDR3 DNA sequence: TGTGCCATCAGTGAGTCCGGCGGGAATGGGGAGCAGTACTTC. Translation: CAISESGGNGEQYF. The rearrangement uses TRBV10-3 and TRBJ2-7; the D gene is possibly TRBD2 (6 bases). V lost 0 bases and J lost 7, with 13 bases in between. This CDR3 spans 14 amino acids. Per the germline V gene, CDR1 is ENHRY and CDR2 is SYGVKD.

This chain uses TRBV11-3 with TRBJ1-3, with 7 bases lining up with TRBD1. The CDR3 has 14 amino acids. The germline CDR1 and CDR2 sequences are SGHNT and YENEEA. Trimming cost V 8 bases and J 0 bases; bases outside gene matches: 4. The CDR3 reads CASFQGVSGNTIYF. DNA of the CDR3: TGTGCCAGCTTTCAGGGGGTCTCTGGAAACACCATATATTTT.

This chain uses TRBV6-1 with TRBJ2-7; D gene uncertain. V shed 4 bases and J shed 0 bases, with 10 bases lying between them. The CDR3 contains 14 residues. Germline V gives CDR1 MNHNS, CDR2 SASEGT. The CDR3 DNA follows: TGTGCCAGCAGTGGCGAGGTTTTCTCCTACGAGCAGTACTTC. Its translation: CASSGEVFSYEQYF.

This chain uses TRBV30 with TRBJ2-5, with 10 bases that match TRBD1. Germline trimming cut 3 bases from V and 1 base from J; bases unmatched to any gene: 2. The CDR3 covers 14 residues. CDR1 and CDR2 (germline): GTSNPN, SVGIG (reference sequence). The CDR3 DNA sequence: TGTGCCTGGAGGGGGACAGGGGCCCAAGAGACCCAGTACTTC. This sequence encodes CAWRGTGAQETQYF.